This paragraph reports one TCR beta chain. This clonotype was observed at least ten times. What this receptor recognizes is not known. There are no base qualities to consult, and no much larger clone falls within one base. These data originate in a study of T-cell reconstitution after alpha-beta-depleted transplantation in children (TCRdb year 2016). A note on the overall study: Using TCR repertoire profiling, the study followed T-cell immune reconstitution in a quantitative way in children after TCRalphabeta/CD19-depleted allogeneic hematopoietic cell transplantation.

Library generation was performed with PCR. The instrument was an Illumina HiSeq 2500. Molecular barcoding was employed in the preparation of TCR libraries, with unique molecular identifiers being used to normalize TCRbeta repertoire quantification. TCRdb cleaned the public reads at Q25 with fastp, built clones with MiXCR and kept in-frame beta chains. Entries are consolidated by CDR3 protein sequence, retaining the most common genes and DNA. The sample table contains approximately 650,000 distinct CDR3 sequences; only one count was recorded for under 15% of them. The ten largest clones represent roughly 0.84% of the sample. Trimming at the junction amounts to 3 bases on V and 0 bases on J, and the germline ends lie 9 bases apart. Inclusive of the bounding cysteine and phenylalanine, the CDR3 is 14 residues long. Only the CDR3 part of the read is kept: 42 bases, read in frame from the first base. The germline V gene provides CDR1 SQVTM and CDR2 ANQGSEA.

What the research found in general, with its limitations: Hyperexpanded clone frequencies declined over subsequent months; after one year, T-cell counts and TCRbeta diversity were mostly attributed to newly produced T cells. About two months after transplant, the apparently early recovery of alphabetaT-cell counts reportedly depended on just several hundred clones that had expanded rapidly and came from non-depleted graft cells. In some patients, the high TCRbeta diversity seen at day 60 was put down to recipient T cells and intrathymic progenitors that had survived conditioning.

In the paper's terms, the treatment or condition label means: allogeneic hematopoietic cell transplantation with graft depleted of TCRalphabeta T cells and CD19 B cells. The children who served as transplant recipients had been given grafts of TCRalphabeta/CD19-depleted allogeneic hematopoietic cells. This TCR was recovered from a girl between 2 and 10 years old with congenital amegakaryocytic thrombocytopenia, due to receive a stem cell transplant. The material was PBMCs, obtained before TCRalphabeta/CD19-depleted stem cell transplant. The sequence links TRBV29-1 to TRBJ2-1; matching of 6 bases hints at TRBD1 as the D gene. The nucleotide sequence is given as TGCAGCGTTGAGAGGGGGAGCTCCTACAATGAGCAGTTCTTC. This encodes CSVERGSSYNEQFF.